This T cell receptor (beta chain) was profiled in a study of blood T cell repertoires in COVID-19. Background on the study: PBMCs, B-cell-depleted T cells, or T cells provided the cDNA or gDNA that made up the material.

V shed 0 bases and J 8 bases; nucleotides not matched to a gene: 3. The CDR3 is made up of 13 amino acids. CDR1 is MNHEY, CDR2 SVGAGI, per germline. Using immunoSEQ multiplex PCR, the repertoire was profiled, and TCRdb retains in-frame clones only, with some absent. The sample lists approximately 180,000 clones, roughly 86% seen once, with more than 1.5% in the top ten. The receptor's source is a woman in her fifties or sixties with acute or convalescent COVID-19. Input material: peripheral blood. V and J are TRBV6-5 and TRBJ1-1, with 7 bases identical to TRBD1. CDR3 nucleotides: TGTGCCAGCAGTTACTCCAGGGGGACGGAAGCTTTCTTT. As protein: CASSYSRGTEAFF.